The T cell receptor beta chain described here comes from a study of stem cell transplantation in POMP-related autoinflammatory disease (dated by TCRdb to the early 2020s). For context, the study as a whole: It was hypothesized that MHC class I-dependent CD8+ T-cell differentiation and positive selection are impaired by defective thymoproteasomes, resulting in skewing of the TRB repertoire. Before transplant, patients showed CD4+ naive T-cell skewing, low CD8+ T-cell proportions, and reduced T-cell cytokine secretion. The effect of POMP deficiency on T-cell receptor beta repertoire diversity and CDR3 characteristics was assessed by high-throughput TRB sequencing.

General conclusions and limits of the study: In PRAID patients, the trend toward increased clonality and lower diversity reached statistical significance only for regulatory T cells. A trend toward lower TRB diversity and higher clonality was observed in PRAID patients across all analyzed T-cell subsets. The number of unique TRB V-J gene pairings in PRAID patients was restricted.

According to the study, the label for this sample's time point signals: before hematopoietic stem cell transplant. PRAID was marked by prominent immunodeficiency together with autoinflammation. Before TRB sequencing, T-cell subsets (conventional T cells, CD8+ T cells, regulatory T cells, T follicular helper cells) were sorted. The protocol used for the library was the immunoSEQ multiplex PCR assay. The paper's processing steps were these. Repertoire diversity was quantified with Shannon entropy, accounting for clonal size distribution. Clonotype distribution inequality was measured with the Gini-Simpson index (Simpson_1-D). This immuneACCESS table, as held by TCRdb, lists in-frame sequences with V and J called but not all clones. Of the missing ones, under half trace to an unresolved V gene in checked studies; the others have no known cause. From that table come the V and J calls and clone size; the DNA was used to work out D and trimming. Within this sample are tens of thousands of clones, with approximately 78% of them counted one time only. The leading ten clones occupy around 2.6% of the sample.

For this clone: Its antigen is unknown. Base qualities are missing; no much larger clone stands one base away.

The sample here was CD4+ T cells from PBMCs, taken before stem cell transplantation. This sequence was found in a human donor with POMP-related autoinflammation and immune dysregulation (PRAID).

The nucleotide sequence is given as TGTGCCAGCAGCCTTCCGGTGGCGAGCTCCTACGAGCAGTACTTC. Translated, it gives CASSLPVASSYEQYF. The chain uses TRBV28 and TRBJ2-7; a confident D gene designation cannot be given. V and J are truncated by 6 bases and 0 bases respectively, leaving an intervening sequence of 15 bases. For CDR1 and CDR2, the germline V gene lists MDHEN and SYDVKM. Reading from cysteine to phenylalanine, the CDR3 counts 15 amino acids. The sequence is cut down to CDR3 DNA, 45 bases in frame from base 1.